These 27 T cell receptor beta chains were all obtained from the same sample, sequenced in a study of chemoradiotherapy in HPV16-positive cancers. Assay used: immunoSEQ multiplex PCR; TCRdb lists only in-frame clones, some missing. The table has roughly 23,000 clones, roughly 92% seen once; the top ten hold roughly a sixth. Sequencing used blood, obtained from a patient who underwent chemoradiotherapy. The receptors were gathered from a human donor with HPV-associated anogenital cancer.

The V call is TRBV9, the J call TRBJ2-2; 7 bases are shared with TRBD2. V lost 1 base and J lost 6; bases outside the gene matches: 0. The CDR3 sequence is 13 residues long. The germline V gene encodes CDR1 SGDLS and CDR2 YYNGEE. The CDR3 nucleotides read TGTGCCAGCAGCGTACTAGCGGCCGGGGAGCTGTTTTTT. It specifies CASSVLAAGELFF.

The rearrangement joins TRBV4-3 to TRBJ2-2; TRBD2 agrees at 7 bases. This CDR3 is built from 16 residues. V lost 0 bases to trimming and J lost 6 bases; unmatched junction nucleotides: 7. CDR1 LGHNA and CDR2 YSLEER come from the germline V gene. The CDR3 reads CASSQDLAGEAGELFF. CDR3 sequence (DNA): TGCGCCAGCAGCCAAGATCTTGCGGGAGAGGCCGGGGAGCTGTTTTTT.

This clone was picked up one time. The rearrangement joins TRBV5-6 to TRBJ2-6; D gene uncertain. Germline V lookup: CDR1 SGHDT, CDR2 YYEEEE. CDR3 length equals 14 residues. V was clipped by 4 bases and J by 4 bases, with 9 bases between them. CDR3 protein: CASSLGSGANVLTF. As DNA, the CDR3 is TGTGCCAGCAGCCTTGGTTCCGGGGCCAACGTCCTGACTTTC.

V gene TRBV2 combines with J gene TRBJ2-5; D may match TRBD1 or TRBD2 (6 bases each). Germline V lookup: CDR1 SNHLY, CDR2 FYNNEI. V was trimmed by 11 bases and J by 5 bases, leaving 15 bases between them. The CDR3 covers 12 residues. For the CDR3, the DNA is TGTGCCGGAGGGGGTGGTCGCGAGACCCAGTACTTC. It specifies CAGGGGRETQYF.

The rearrangement joins TRBV7-2 to TRBJ2-7, with 15 positions matching TRBD2. J gave up 7 bases and V 5 bases, and 3 bases lay outside the gene matches. The CDR3 has 14 residues. Germline V gives CDR1 SGHTA, CDR2 FQGNSA. The CDR3 bases are TGTGCCAGCAGCCGGACTAGCGGGAGGGAAGAGCAGTACTTC. Encoded protein: CASSRTSGREEQYF.

As to this clone: Its ends do not fully match the called genes, so a read error is possible. V and J are TRBV29-1 and TRBJ2-2, with D possibly matching TRBD1 (6 bases). The CDR3 runs 14 residues. Looked up from germline, CDR1 is SQVTM and CDR2 is ANQGSEA. CDR3 DNA: TGCAGCGTGCCCGGGACATCGAACGCCGGGGAGCTGTTTTTT. This encodes CSVPGTSNAGELFF.

The chain has TRBV5-5 and TRBJ2-1, with 15 bases fitting TRBD2. The germline V gene has CDR1 SGHKS and CDR2 YYEKEE (reference sequence). The CDR3 extends over 19 amino acids. The J segment lost 7 bases and the V segment lost 0 bases, leaving 11 bases of the junction unmatched. For the CDR3, the DNA is TGTGCCAGCAGCTTGGGGCCCCGGACTAGCGGGGGGGCGTTGAATGAGCAGTTCTTC. Its translation: CASSLGPRTSGGALNEQFF. Variable domain in full (rest from reference TRBV5-5 and TRBJ2-1): DAGVTQSPTHLIKTRGQQVTLRCSPISGHKSVSWYQQVLGQGPQFIFQYYEKEERGRGNFPDRFSARQFPNYSSELNVNALLLGDSALYLCASSLGPRTSGGALNEQFFGPGTRLTVL.

The gene calls are TRBV9 and TRBJ2-1; TRBD2 matches at 16 bases. Germline V gene lookup returns CDR1 SGDLS and CDR2 YYNGEE. Trimming took 4 bases from V and 4 from J; bases not matched to a gene: 8. The CDR3 covers 18 residues. The CDR3 region has the DNA TGTGCCAGCAGCCCGCAGGGACTAGCGGGGGGGGCTTACAATGAGCAGTTCTTC. Translating it yields CASSPQGLAGGAYNEQFF.

This clone was picked up one time. The rearrangement joins TRBV4-3 to TRBJ2-1, with TRBD2 matching over 10 bases. J was trimmed by 8 bases and V by 11 bases; bases with no gene match: 12. The CDR3 loop spans 14 amino acids. From germline, CDR1 is LGHNA and CDR2 YSLEER. The CDR3 is CACRQGLASHEQFF. In nucleotides, the CDR3 is TGCGCCTGTAGGCAGGGACTAGCGTCCCATGAGCAGTTCTTC.

The gene calls are TRBV6-5 and TRBJ1-5; D is unresolved. Trimming stripped 3 bases from V and 3 bases from J, with 6 bases between. The CDR3 is 13 amino acids. Germline CDR1 reads MNHEY; CDR2 reads SVGAGI. The CDR3 DNA follows: TGTGCCAGCAGTTATGAGTCCAATCAGCCCCAGCATTTT. This encodes CASSYESNQPQHF.

J is TRBJ2-5 and V is TRBV7-9; 7 bases are a match to TRBD2. The V segment lost 2 bases and the J segment 12 bases; nucleotides outside the gene matches: 6. The CDR3 is 12 residues long. Germline CDR1 reads SEHNR; CDR2 reads FQNEAQ (reference sequence). As DNA, the CDR3 is TGTGCCAGCAGCTTACGGTCAGGGAGGGAGTACTTC. Encoded protein: CASSLRSGREYF. Full variable domain (outside the CDR3, taken from reference TRBV7-9 and TRBJ2-5): DTGVSQNPRHKITKRGQNVTFRCDPISEHNRLYWYRQTLGQGPEFLTYFQNEAQLEKSRLLSDRFSAERPKGSFSTLEIQRTEQGDSAMYLCASSLRSGREYFGPGTRLLVL.

This clone appeared a single time. The rearrangement links TRBV6-5 to TRBJ1-3; D uncertain. This CDR3 spans 16 amino acids. Germline V gene sequence: CDR1 MNHEY, CDR2 SVGAGI. Trimming removed 3 bases at V and 0 bases at J, with 12 bases between. In nucleotides, the CDR3 is TGTGCCAGCAGTTATGGTATCAACTACTCTGGAAACACCATATATTTT. Its protein is CASSYGINYSGNTIYF.

This chain connects TRBV4-1 to TRBJ2-1, with 7 bases lining up with TRBD2. The CDR3 extends over 15 amino acids. Germline assignment: CDR1 MGHRA and CDR2 YSYEKL. V dropped 5 bases and J dropped 3; count of bases not matched to a gene: 7. The chain's CDR3 is CASSSLGLLYNEQFF. In DNA, the CDR3 is TGCGCCAGCAGCTCCCTGGGACTACTCTACAATGAGCAGTTCTTC.

CDR3 protein: CATRLAGVNEQFF. The DNA of the CDR3 is TGTGCCACCCGACTAGCGGGGGTCAATGAGCAGTTCTTC. This sequence joins TRBV2 and TRBJ2-1, with 12 bases fitting TRBD2. This CDR3 spans 13 amino acids. V lost 10 bases, J lost 6 bases, and 4 bases stayed unmatched. CDR1 and CDR2 from the germline V gene are SNHLY and FYNNEI.

The rearrangement uses TRBV15 and TRBJ1-2; tentatively, D is TRBD1 (5 bases). V lost 1 base to trimming and J lost 5 bases, with 14 bases between them. Germline CDR1 and CDR2: LNHNV and YYDKDF (reference sequence). This CDR3 comprises 15 residues. In DNA form, the CDR3 reads TGTGCCACCAGCAGAGGACAGTCCCCGAGGTATGGCTACACCTTC. The encoded protein is CATSRGQSPRYGYTF.

The rearrangement links TRBV7-2 to TRBJ1-5; D might be TRBD1 (5 bases). This CDR3 comprises 15 residues. Per germline, CDR1 SGHTA and CDR2 FQGNSA. Between the trimmed V and J ends, which lost 5 bases and 6 bases, there was a span of 17 bases. The CDR3, as DNA: TGTGCCAGCAGCCCGGGGAAGGGGATCGGTCAGCCCCAGCATTTT. Its translation: CASSPGKGIGQPQHF.

V is TRBV6-6 and J is TRBJ2-1; 7 bases align to TRBD1. CDR1 and CDR2 from the germline V gene are MNHNY and SVGAGI (reference sequence). J lost 12 bases, V lost 7 bases, and 9 bases had no gene match. This CDR3 spans 12 amino acids. In DNA, the CDR3 is TGTGCCAGCACTGACAGGGACGTCGGGCAGTTCTTC. Translation: CASTDRDVGQFF.

The chain uses TRBV19 and TRBJ2-5; D call uncertain. Germline V gene lookup returns CDR1 LNHDA and CDR2 SQIVND (reference sequence). The CDR3 spans 11 residues. Trimming pared 2 bases from V and 5 bases from J, leaving 3 bases between. This CDR3 is CASSISETQYF. As DNA, the CDR3 is TGTGCCAGTAGTATAAGTGAGACCCAGTACTTC.

This chain's CDR3 is CASRSRGFGTDTQYF. The CDR3 bases are TGTGCCAGCAGAAGCAGGGGGTTTGGCACAGATACGCAGTATTTT. The chain uses TRBV27 and TRBJ2-3, with 7 bases matching TRBD1. Germline values: CDR1 MNHEY, CDR2 SMNVEV (reference sequence). The CDR3 contains 15 residues. The junction had 7 bases not matched to a gene; V was cut back by 6 bases and J by 1 base.

The CDR3 spells CASSLGTSGTTQYF. CDR3 sequence (DNA): TGCGCCAGCAGCTTAGGGACTAGCGGGACCACCCAGTACTTC. The chain joins TRBV5-1 to TRBJ2-5; TRBD2 matches 13 bases. The V gene's germline CDR1 is SGHRS and CDR2 YFSETQ. V trimming: 2 bases; J trimming: 8 bases; junction bases outside the gene matches: 3. The CDR3 extends over 14 amino acids.

The chain recombines TRBV9 with TRBJ1-2; D perhaps matches TRBD1 (5 bases). V was cut by 4 bases and J by 2 bases, with 12 bases left in between. The CDR3 covers 14 residues. Germline V gene data show CDR1 as SGDLS and CDR2 as YYNGEE. The CDR3 nucleotides read TGTGCCAGCAGCAGTTCGGGACTCAACTATGGCTACACCTTC. Amino acids: CASSSSGLNYGYTF.

The chain joins TRBV9 to TRBJ1-1; D possibly corresponds to TRBD1 (5 bases). The V gene's germline CDR1 is SGDLS and CDR2 YYNGEE. The CDR3 loop spans 13 amino acids. V was pared by 3 bases and J by 1 base, with 7 bases between. CDR3 in DNA: TGTGCCAGCAGCGCGAGGGGGAACACTGAAGCTTTCTTT. It codes for CASSARGNTEAFF. Filled out from reference TRBV9 and TRBJ1-1, the complete variable domain reads DSGVTQTPKHLITATGQRVTLRCSPRSGDLSVYWYQQSLDQGLQFLIQYYNGEERAKGNILERFSAQQFPDLHSELNLSSLELGDSALYFCASSARGNTEAFFGQGTRLTVV.

This sequence joins TRBV7-9 and TRBJ2-3, with TRBD2 matching over 7 bases. V dropped 1 base and J dropped 0; count of bases not matched to a gene: 7. There are 17 residues in the CDR3. Germline V gene sequence: CDR1 SEHNR, CDR2 FQNEAQ (reference sequence). DNA of the CDR3: TGTGCCAGCAGCTTAGGATTGGCGGGAGCTAGCACAGATACGCAGTATTTT. Its translation is CASSLGLAGASTDTQYF.

The sample holds a few counts of this clone. This chain joins TRBV6-4 and TRBJ2-2, with D maybe TRBD2 (6 bases). Germline V gene lookup returns CDR1 MRHNA and CDR2 SNTAGT. Trimming stripped 1 base from V and 6 bases from J, with 9 bases between. CDR3 length: 14 amino acids. The CDR3 sequence: CASSDLWDSGELFF. The CDR3 DNA sequence: TGTGCCAGCAGTGACTTGTGGGACTCCGGGGAGCTGTTTTTT.

CDR3 protein: CASSKNPGTGGRLEAFF. As DNA, the CDR3 is TGTGCCAGCAGCAAAAATCCCGGGACAGGGGGGAGGCTGGAAGCTTTCTTT. The V gene is TRBV7-6, the J gene TRBJ1-1; 11 positions agree with TRBD1. The CDR3 loop spans 17 amino acids. Germline loops: CDR1 SGHVS, CDR2 FNYEAQ. Germline trimming cut 5 bases from V and 8 bases from J; bases unmatched to any gene: 16.

The V call is TRBV2, the J call TRBJ2-3, with D uncertain. The CDR3 extends over 12 amino acids. The germline V gene encodes CDR1 SNHLY and CDR2 FYNNEI. V gave up 2 bases and J gave up 3 bases, with 3 bases separating them. CDR3 sequence (DNA): TGTGCCAGCAGTGAACGTACAGATACGCAGTATTTT. It specifies CASSERTDTQYF.

Comment on this clone: Mismatch with germline at one junction end may stem from a read error. The chain has TRBV7-7 and TRBJ2-1; maybe TRBD1 (5 bases). The length of the CDR3 is 16 residues. CDR1 and CDR2 from the germline V gene are SSHAT and FNYEAQ (reference sequence). DNA of the CDR3: TGTGCTAGCAGCTCAGGGTCCGATAGCTCCTACAATGAGCAGTTCTTC. Residues: CASSSGSDSSYNEQFF. The variable domain in full, with the rest retrieved from reference TRBV7-7 and TRBJ2-1, is GAGVSQSPRYKVTKRGQDVTLRCDPISSHATLYWYQQALGQGPEFLTYFNYEAQPDKSGLPSDRFSAERPEGSISTLTIQRTEQRDSAMYRCASSSGSDSSYNEQFFGPGTRLTVL.